This is a list of T cell receptor beta chains from one sample in a study of blood T cells in healthy people across ages. Using its own MiXCR run on the 5' RACE reads, TCRdb lists one record per CDR3 protein. The data contain some 1 million distinct CDR3 sequences, more than 35% of them singletons. The sequenced sample was blood. The receptors originated from a woman aged 55-69 years in good health. Each CDR3 is given with its conserved first and last residue. A D gene is named only where the DNA matches it firmly. A clone size is listed for some rows: how often the clone was seen (once, few, many), or a class if it is expanded.

clone_size: NA
j_call: TRBJ2-7
d_call: NA
v_call: TRBV6-5
cdr3_aa: CASTSGYSSYEQYF
cdr3_nt: TGTGCCAGCACCAGCGGGTACAGCTCCTACGAGCAGTACTTC

clone_size: NA
j_call: TRBJ1-2
d_call: NA
v_call: TRBV7-2
cdr3_aa: CASSLVAGTDYGYTF
cdr3_nt: TGTGCCAGCAGCTTAGTTGCAGGGACCGACTATGGCTACACCTTC

clone_size: NA
j_call: TRBJ2-7
d_call: NA
v_call: TRBV3-1
cdr3_aa: CASGLGEQYF
cdr3_nt: TGTGCCAGCGGTTTGGGGGAGCAGTACTTC

clone_size: NA
j_call: TRBJ1-1
d_call: NA
v_call: TRBV12-3/TRBV12-4
cdr3_aa: CASSVRRRALSTEAFF
cdr3_nt: TGTGCCAGCAGCGTTAGGAGAAGGGCCTTGAGCACCGAAGCTTTCTTT

clone_size: NA
j_call: TRBJ2-1
d_call: TRBD2
v_call: TRBV5-1
cdr3_aa: CASSLSHGLAGSGQFF
cdr3_nt: TGCGCCAGCAGCTTGTCACACGGACTAGCGGGGAGTGGGCAGTTCTTC

clone_size: NA
j_call: TRBJ2-3
d_call: NA
v_call: TRBV5-1
cdr3_aa: CASSGRGVDTDTQYF
cdr3_nt: TGCGCCAGCAGCGGAAGGGGTGTGGACACAGATACGCAGTATTTT

clone_size: NA
j_call: TRBJ1-1
d_call: NA
v_call: TRBV7-2
cdr3_aa: CASSLDTGSGAEAFF
cdr3_nt: TGTGCCAGCAGCTTAGATACGGGGAGCGGCGCTGAAGCTTTCTTT

clone_size: few
j_call: TRBJ2-1
d_call: NA
v_call: TRBV29-1
cdr3_aa: CSVGDPSLSSYNEQFF
cdr3_nt: TGCAGCGTGGGGGACCCTAGTTTAAGCTCCTACAATGAGCAGTTCTTC

clone_size: NA
j_call: TRBJ2-1
d_call: TRBD1
v_call: TRBV27
cdr3_aa: CASSVDRGAYNEQFF
cdr3_nt: TGTGCCAGCAGCGTAGACAGGGGGGCCTACAATGAGCAGTTCTTC

clone_size: NA
j_call: TRBJ2-1
d_call: NA
v_call: TRBV15
cdr3_aa: CAASRDLGAAEQFF
cdr3_nt: TGTGCCGCCAGCAGAGATCTGGGGGCGGCTGAGCAGTTCTTC

clone_size: once
j_call: TRBJ1-4
d_call: TRBD1
v_call: TRBV20-1
cdr3_aa: CSALDRGGEKLFF
cdr3_nt: TGCAGTGCTCTAGACAGGGGAGGCGAAAAACTGTTTTTT

clone_size: NA
j_call: TRBJ2-1
d_call: NA
v_call: TRBV7-2
cdr3_aa: CASSPQLDEQFF
cdr3_nt: TGTGCCAGCAGCCCCCAGTTAGATGAGCAGTTCTTC

clone_size: few
j_call: TRBJ2-7
d_call: NA
v_call: TRBV7-9
cdr3_aa: CASNPHGAGYEQYF
cdr3_nt: TGTGCCAGCAACCCCCACGGGGCCGGCTACGAGCAGTACTTC

clone_size: NA
j_call: TRBJ2-5
d_call: TRBD1
v_call: TRBV13
cdr3_aa: CASSLVGGDRGSGGSYNEQYF
cdr3_nt: TGTGCCAGCAGCTTAGTAGGGGGGGACAGGGGATCGGGAGGCTCCTACAATGAGCAGTACTTC

clone_size: NA
j_call: TRBJ2-7
d_call: NA
v_call: TRBV7-9
cdr3_aa: CASSNSGGYEQYF
cdr3_nt: TGTGCCAGCAGCAATAGTGGGGGGTACGAGCAGTACTTC

clone_size: NA
j_call: TRBJ2-1
d_call: TRBD2
v_call: TRBV25-1
cdr3_aa: CASSSPALAGADEQFF
cdr3_nt: TGTGCCAGCAGTTCCCCCGCGCTAGCGGGAGCGGATGAGCAGTTCTTC

clone_size: many
j_call: TRBJ2-3
d_call: NA
v_call: TRBV5-1
cdr3_aa: CASSPDPSGTAADTQYF
cdr3_nt: TGCGCCAGCAGCCCTGACCCCTCCGGGACGGCGGCAGATACGCAGTATTTT

clone_size: few
j_call: TRBJ2-7
d_call: NA
v_call: TRBV29-1
cdr3_aa: CSVLSGFDGEQYF
cdr3_nt: TGCAGCGTTCTGAGCGGCTTTGATGGGGAGCAGTACTTC

clone_size: NA
j_call: TRBJ2-3
d_call: NA
v_call: TRBV10-3
cdr3_aa: CAISVGRVADTQYF
cdr3_nt: TGTGCCATCAGTGTTGGCAGGGTGGCAGATACGCAGTATTTT

clone_size: NA
j_call: TRBJ2-7
d_call: NA
v_call: TRBV28
cdr3_aa: CASRFTYSYEQYF
cdr3_nt: TGTGCCAGCCGTTTCACTTACTCCTACGAGCAGTACTTC

clone_size: NA
j_call: TRBJ2-1
d_call: NA
v_call: TRBV20-1
cdr3_aa: CSARWEETQFF
cdr3_nt: TGCAGTGCTCGGTGGGAGGAGACCCAGTTCTTC

clone_size: NA
j_call: TRBJ2-1
d_call: NA
v_call: TRBV28
cdr3_aa: CAAGTTGNEQFF
cdr3_nt: TGTGCAGCGGGGACAACGGGGAATGAGCAGTTCTTC

clone_size: NA
j_call: TRBJ2-1
d_call: TRBD1
v_call: TRBV10-1
cdr3_aa: CASSVPGTDNEQFF
cdr3_nt: TGCGCCAGCAGTGTACCCGGGACAGACAATGAGCAGTTCTTC

clone_size: few
j_call: TRBJ2-7
d_call: NA
v_call: TRBV18
cdr3_aa: CASSPTQGIYEQYF
cdr3_nt: TGTGCCAGCTCACCAACTCAGGGGATCTACGAGCAGTACTTC

clone_size: NA
j_call: TRBJ2-1
d_call: TRBD2
v_call: TRBV20-1
cdr3_aa: CSAREPGLAIGEQFF
cdr3_nt: TGCAGTGCTAGAGAACCGGGACTAGCGATTGGTGAGCAGTTCTTC

clone_size: NA
j_call: TRBJ2-7
d_call: NA
v_call: TRBV20-1
cdr3_aa: CSATAARPYEQYF
cdr3_nt: TGCAGTGCGACCGCAGCTAGACCCTACGAGCAGTACTTC

clone_size: NA
j_call: TRBJ2-5
d_call: NA
v_call: TRBV4-1
cdr3_aa: CASSQDQVGQETQYF
cdr3_nt: TGCGCCAGCAGCCAAGACCAGGTGGGGCAAGAGACCCAGTACTTC

clone_size: NA
j_call: TRBJ1-6
d_call: NA
v_call: TRBV27
cdr3_aa: CASSPAVIPNYNSPLHF
cdr3_nt: TGTGCCAGCAGTCCCGCAGTTATTCCGAATTATAATTCACCCCTCCACTTT

clone_size: few
j_call: TRBJ2-3
d_call: TRBD2
v_call: TRBV25-1
cdr3_aa: CASSLAGGPKDTQYF
cdr3_nt: TGTGCCAGCAGTTTAGCGGGAGGGCCTAAGGATACGCAGTATTTT

clone_size: NA
j_call: TRBJ2-1
d_call: NA
v_call: TRBV20-1
cdr3_aa: CSASIGGRGPYNEQFF
cdr3_nt: TGCAGTGCTAGCATCGGGGGCCGGGGGCCCTACAATGAGCAGTTCTTC

clone_size: few
j_call: TRBJ2-7
d_call: TRBD2
v_call: TRBV5-1
cdr3_aa: CASSLDGGGTSYEQYF
cdr3_nt: TGCGCCAGCAGCTTGGACGGGGGGGGGACTTCCTACGAGCAGTACTTC

clone_size: once
j_call: TRBJ2-1
d_call: NA
v_call: TRBV7-3
cdr3_aa: CASSLNGLVGNEQFF
cdr3_nt: TGTGCCAGCAGCTTAAATGGGCTAGTTGGCAATGAGCAGTTCTTC

clone_size: few
j_call: TRBJ1-6
d_call: TRBD1
v_call: TRBV12-3/TRBV12-4
cdr3_aa: CASSARQGIGDNSPLHF
cdr3_nt: TGTGCCAGCAGTGCCCGACAGGGTATCGGAGATAATTCACCCCTCCACTTT

clone_size: NA
j_call: TRBJ2-3
d_call: TRBD2
v_call: TRBV12-3/TRBV12-4
cdr3_aa: CASRASGGSPGTQYF
cdr3_nt: TGTGCCAGCAGGGCTAGCGGCGGGAGTCCCGGAACGCAGTATTTT

clone_size: few
j_call: TRBJ2-1
d_call: NA
v_call: TRBV20-1
cdr3_aa: CSGGAGVSYNEQFF
cdr3_nt: TGCAGTGGGGGGGCGGGAGTGTCCTACAATGAGCAGTTCTTC

clone_size: few
j_call: TRBJ1-2
d_call: TRBD1
v_call: TRBV20-1
cdr3_aa: CSARTGKPNYGYTF
cdr3_nt: TGCAGTGCTCGGACAGGGAAACCCAACTATGGCTACACCTTC

clone_size: NA
j_call: TRBJ2-1
d_call: NA
v_call: TRBV27
cdr3_aa: CASSLLLGDNEQFF
cdr3_nt: TGTGCCAGCAGCCTCCTACTAGGGGACAATGAGCAGTTCTTC

clone_size: NA
j_call: TRBJ2-5
d_call: TRBD2
v_call: TRBV7-9
cdr3_aa: CASSLEAGGLETQYF
cdr3_nt: TGTGCCAGCAGCTTAGAGGCGGGAGGTTTAGAGACCCAGTACTTC

clone_size: NA
j_call: TRBJ1-2
d_call: NA
v_call: TRBV9
cdr3_aa: CASSSRGSDLSGYTF
cdr3_nt: TGTGCCAGCAGCTCGCGGGGATCGGACCTTTCGGGCTACACCTTC

clone_size: NA
j_call: TRBJ2-3
d_call: NA
v_call: TRBV5-5
cdr3_aa: CASSLNSGDTQYF
cdr3_nt: TGTGCCAGCAGCTTGAACTCAGGGGATACGCAGTATTTT

clone_size: many
j_call: TRBJ2-3
d_call: TRBD2
v_call: TRBV20-1
cdr3_aa: CSASWLGEGLGDTQYF
cdr3_nt: TGCAGTGCTAGCTGGTTAGGGGAGGGATTAGGAGATACGCAGTATTTT

clone_size: NA
j_call: TRBJ2-5
d_call: TRBD2
v_call: TRBV28
cdr3_aa: CASSSLAGVKETQYF
cdr3_nt: TGTGCCAGCAGTTCCTTAGCGGGAGTGAAGGAGACCCAGTACTTC

clone_size: few
j_call: TRBJ2-1
d_call: NA
v_call: TRBV6-5
cdr3_aa: CASGYWEQFF
cdr3_nt: TGTGCCAGCGGTTACTGGGAGCAGTTCTTC

clone_size: NA
j_call: TRBJ2-1
d_call: NA
v_call: TRBV20-1
cdr3_aa: CSARGLAPNEQFF
cdr3_nt: TGCAGTGCTAGAGGGTTAGCGCCCAATGAGCAGTTCTTC

clone_size: few
j_call: TRBJ2-7
d_call: NA
v_call: TRBV6-5
cdr3_aa: CASSYGPLYEQYF
cdr3_nt: TGTGCCAGCAGTTACGGGCCCCTTTACGAGCAGTACTTC